The sequence of this T cell receptor beta chain was determined in a study of blood T cell repertoires in COVID-19. Across the whole study: Sample material is recorded as cDNA or gDNA derived from T cells, B-cell-depleted T cells, or PBMCs.

The CDR3 is 15 amino acids. V lost 5 bases and J lost 1, with 14 bases in between. CDR1 is MNHEY, CDR2 SMNVEV, per germline (reference sequence). Per the original methods: Amplification from reference gene primers served as the basis for estimated nucleated cell counts. Data came from immunoSEQ multiplex PCR; TCRdb stores just in-frame clones and leaves some out. Clone size and V and J calls were adopted from that table, with D and trimming inferred from the DNA. The table shows roughly 290,000 clones, with approximately 85% occurring only once. This sequence was found in a human donor with COVID-19, enrolled during active disease. The donor label of this sample is uncertain. V is TRBV27 and J is TRBJ2-5; D gene unclear. The sequenced sample was peripheral blood. CDR3 bases: TGTGCCAGCAGTATCTCCTACCAGGTCCAAGAGACCCAGTACTTC. As protein: CASSISYQVQETQYF.